The present TCR beta chain was sequenced within a study of blood T cell repertoires in COVID-19. J lost 0 bases, V lost 4 bases, and 8 bases had no gene match. Germline-derived CDR1 and CDR2 are LGHDT and YNNKEL (reference sequence). The CDR3 is 17 residues long. How the authors handled the data: Estimation of nucleated cell counts relied on the amplification of reference gene primers. Assay: immunoSEQ multiplex PCR; the TCRdb copy retains only in-frame clones and omits some. Clonal size and the V and J genes are those of that table, whereas D and trimming came from the DNA. This sample has 200,000 to 250,000 clones, with approximately 85% found just once.

The TCR was taken from a woman in her 70s with COVID-19, enrolled during active disease. Sequencing was performed on peripheral blood. The chain recombines TRBV3-1 (or the pseudogene TRBV3-2) with TRBJ2-2; 7 bases match TRBD1. CDR3 sequence reads: CASSPSGGQTNTGELFF. The CDR3 nucleotides are TGTGCCAGCAGCCCGAGTGGGGGACAGACGAACACCGGGGAGCTGTTTTTT.